This T cell receptor (beta chain) was captured by sequencing in a study of blood T cell repertoires in COVID-19. Assay used: immunoSEQ multiplex PCR; TCRdb lists only in-frame clones, some missing. The table records a few hundred thousand clones, approximately 88% of them present only once. Looked up from germline, CDR1 is MGHRA and CDR2 is YSYEKL. The CDR3 has 17 amino acids. The V and J ends lost 0 bases and 3 bases, in that order; junction bases with no gene match: 5. The specimen was peripheral blood. The V gene is TRBV4-1, the J gene TRBJ2-2; 9 bases line up with TRBD2. The receptor comes from a woman aged 25 to 39 with COVID-19, enrolled during active disease. The CDR3, as DNA: TGCGCCAGCAGCCAAGATCGGGCGGGGGGGGACACCGGGGAGCTGTTTTTT. Its protein product is CASSQDRAGGDTGELFF.